This T cell receptor (beta chain) was retrieved from a study of Tregs in tolerant kidney transplant recipients. The method was immunoSEQ multiplex PCR; TCRdb's version includes in-frame clones alone and lacks a portion of them. The listing contains around 33,000 clones. General observations from the study: Biological reproducibility was not directly addressed in this study.

Of note for this clone: Its antigen is not known. The sequence runs out 3 residues before the end of the CDR3; the remainder is reconstructed from the germline J gene.

Recipients received nonmyeloablative bone marrow transplants from related graft donors, with transient mixed chimerism. Unstimulated Tregs (CD4+CD25+CD127-) and CD4+CD25- non-Tregs were sorted from PBMCs. There are 13 residues in the CDR3. The germline CDR1 and CDR2 sequences are SGHNT and YYREEE (reference sequence). Between the trimmed V and J ends, which lost 3 bases and 7 bases, there was a span of 13 bases. The input for sequencing was CD4+ T cells from blood (PBMCs), taken 24 months after the transplant. The rearrangement links TRBV5-4 to TRBJ1-1; D might be TRBD1 (6 bases). The clonotype was recovered from a human patient who received a combined kidney and bone marrow transplant. Part of the T cells may come from the graft donor. Here the CDR3 reads CASSSWTEDEAFF. The CDR3 DNA, read in part, is TGTGCCAGCAGCTCTTGGACAGAAGATGAA.